These T cell receptor beta chains were read from a single sample in a study of blood T cell repertoires in COVID-19. Here immunoSEQ multiplex PCR was the method, and the copy in TCRdb shows in-frame clones only, minus some. The table records approximately 140,000 clones, over 80% of them present only once. The sample comprised peripheral blood. These receptors were taken from a woman in her 40s with active or convalescent COVID-19. The CDR3 runs from the conserved cysteine through the conserved F or W. The D gene is left open where the match is weak. Only part of the rows carry a size: once, few, many, or a class if the clone is expanded.

>NA|NA|TRBV2|TRBJ2-2
TGTGCCAGCAAGTCTACTAGTGGGAGAAACACCGGGGAGCTGTTTTTT
CASKSTSGRNTGELFF
>NA|NA|TRBV29-1|TRBJ1-2
TGCAGCGTAGGGGTTGGTGGCTACACCTTC
CSVGVGGYTF
>TRBD1|NA|TRBV4-1|TRBJ1-2
TGCGCCAGCAGCCAATTAGGGGACAGGAAGTATGGCTACACCTTC
CASSQLGDRKYGYTF
>TRBD1|NA|TRBV7-2|TRBJ1-2
TGTGCCAGCAGCTTAGAGTCAGGGGGGAACTATGGCTACACCTTC
CASSLESGGNYGYTF
>NA|NA|TRBV29-1|TRBJ2-1
TGCAGCGTAGGTACAGGGAAATCCTACAATGAGCAGTTCTTC
CSVGTGKSYNEQFF
>NA|NA|TRBV9|TRBJ1-4
TGTGCCAGCAGTGAGACACAGGGTCCTTATGAAAAACTGTTTTTT
CASSETQGPYEKLFF
>TRBD1|NA|TRBV18|TRBJ1-5
TGTGCCAGCTCACTACAGGGGAATCAGCCCCAGCATTTT
CASSLQGNQPQHF
>TRBD2|NA|TRBV19|TRBJ2-7
TGTGCCAGTCGCCCCGGGGCTAGCGGGAGCTACGAGCAGTACTTC
CASRPGASGSYEQYF
>TRBD1|few|TRBV6-5|TRBJ1-2
TGTGCCAGCAGCAAGGGACAGGGGAAGGGCTACACCTTC
CASSKGQGKGYTF
>NA|NA|TRBV19|TRBJ2-2
TGTGCCAGTACCCCACTAGGGACGAACACCGGGGAGCTGTTTTTT
CASTPLGTNTGELFF
>NA|NA|TRBV7-2|TRBJ1-2
TGTGCCAGCAGCCCGGACAGAGCTAACTATGGCTACACCTTC
CASSPDRANYGYTF
>TRBD1|NA|TRBV6-5|TRBJ2-1
TGTGCCAGCAGTTACTCTTCCAGGGGGCGGGAGCAGTTCTTC
CASSYSSRGREQFF
>TRBD1|NA|TRBV5-6|TRBJ1-2
TGTGCCAGCAGCGGCGACAGGGGGAACTATGGCTACACCTTC
CASSGDRGNYGYTF
>NA|NA|TRBV7-9|TRBJ1-1
TGTGCCAGCACCACCGGGTCGGTTTTCACTGAAGCTTTCTTT
CASTTGSVFTEAFF
>TRBD1|NA|TRBV28|TRBJ1-4
TGTGCCAGCAGTCGACGGACAGGGTATAATGAAAAACTGTTTTTT
CASSRRTGYNEKLFF
>TRBD2|NA|TRBV7-9|TRBJ2-5
TGTGCCAGCACTCGAAGCTACCTCGGGGGGGATCCGAAAGAGACCCAGTACTTC
CASTRSYLGGDPKETQYF
>NA|few|TRBV19|TRBJ1-1
TGTGCCAGTAGTATCACAGGGCGCACTGAAGCTTTCTTT
CASSITGRTEAFF
>TRBD1|NA|TRBV28|TRBJ2-2
TGTGCCAGCACCCCCCCCGGGCACAGGGGGCAGGCCGGGGAGCTGTTTTTT
CASTPPGHRGQAGELFF
>TRBD2|NA|TRBV10-3|TRBJ2-5
TGTGCCATCAGTGACGGTAGTAGCGGGGGGTGGCAAGAGACCCAGTACTTC
CAISDGSSGGWQETQYF
>TRBD1|NA|TRBV7-2|TRBJ1-1
TGTGCCAGCAGCTCGGGACAGGGGCCTCCCGACACTGAAGCTTTCTTT
CASSSGQGPPDTEAFF
>TRBD1|NA|TRBV18|TRBJ1-1
TGTGCCAGCTCCCTCCAGGGGGTTGAGGGCACTGAAGCTTTCTTT
CASSLQGVEGTEAFF
>TRBD1|NA|TRBV29-1|TRBJ2-7
TGCAGCGTTGCGGACAGGGGGTCCTACGAGCAGTACTTC
CSVADRGSYEQYF
>TRBD1|few|TRBV7-2|TRBJ2-1
TGTGCCAGCAGCCCGGGACAGGGTCACAATGAGCAGTTCTTC
CASSPGQGHNEQFF
>TRBD1|NA|TRBV11-2|TRBJ2-2
TGTGCCAGCAGCCCGAGGACAGGGTCCGGGGAGCTGTTTTTT
CASSPRTGSGELFF
>TRBD1|NA|TRBV6-2/TRBV6-3|TRBJ1-6
TGTGCCAGCAGCCGGGACAGATTAACTTCACCCCTCCACTTT
CASSRDRLTSPLHF
>TRBD1|NA|TRBV5-1|TRBJ2-7
TGCGCCAGCAGCTTCACCACAGGGGGAAGCTACGAGCAGTACTTC
CASSFTTGGSYEQYF
>NA|NA|TRBV21-1|TRBJ1-5
TGTGCCAGCAGCTCGGGACATAATTATAGCAATCAGCCCCAGCATTTT
CASSSGHNYSNQPQHF
>NA|NA|TRBV7-2|TRBJ2-7
TGTGCCAGCAGCTTACTTTACGAGCAGTACTTC
CASSLLYEQYF
>NA|NA|TRBV28|TRBJ1-1
TGTGCCAGCAGTGTAATACAGGGAACACGAAACACTGAAGCTTTCTTT
CASSVIQGTRNTEAFF
>NA|NA|TRBV4-3|TRBJ2-1
TGCGCCAGCGGGAACAGGGACAATGAGCAGTTCTTC
CASGNRDNEQFF
>NA|NA|TRBV7-2|TRBJ1-4
TGTGCCAGCAGCTTAGGCAGGGAGGAGAAAAAACTGTTTTTT
CASSLGREEKKLFF
>TRBD2|few|TRBV2|TRBJ2-3
TGTGCCAGCAGTGGGACTAGCGGGGGCCAAACCACAGATACGCAGTATTTT
CASSGTSGGQTTDTQYF
>TRBD2|NA|TRBV28|TRBJ2-3
TGTGCCAGCAGTTTGAGACTAGCGGGAGTTTCAGATACGCAGTATTTT
CASSLRLAGVSDTQYF
>NA|NA|TRBV6-2/TRBV6-3|TRBJ2-2
TGTGCCAGCAGTACCCGACTAGAAACCGGGGAGCTGTTTTTT
CASSTRLETGELFF
>NA|NA|TRBV30|TRBJ2-1
TGTGCCTGGAGTGAGAACTTCCTCAATGAGCAGTTCTTC
CAWSENFLNEQFF
>NA|NA|TRBV27|TRBJ2-5
TGTGCCAGCACAAAATCGGGACTGAACCAAGAGACCCAGTACTTC
CASTKSGLNQETQYF
>TRBD1|NA|TRBV5-1|TRBJ1-2
TGCGCCAGCAGCTTGGCCTTACCGGGACAGGGGGGTTTGGGCTACACCTTC
CASSLALPGQGGLGYTF
>TRBD2|NA|TRBV24-1|TRBJ2-2
TGTGCCACCAGTGATTTGCTTCCTAGCGGGCCTAACACCGGGGAGCTGTTTTTT
CATSDLLPSGPNTGELFF
>NA|NA|TRBV5-1|TRBJ2-7
TGCGCCAGCAGCTTGGATGGGGGGAACACCTACGAGCAGTACTTC
CASSLDGGNTYEQYF
>TRBD1|NA|TRBV5-4|TRBJ1-2
TGTGCCAGCAGCTCTGGACAGGCGAACTATGGCTACACCTTC
CASSSGQANYGYTF
>NA|NA|TRBV10-3|TRBJ1-6
TGTGCCATCAGTGAGGGGCAGGGTGGGAATTCACCCCTCCACTTT
CAISEGQGGNSPLHF
>NA|NA|TRBV6-1|TRBJ1-2
TGTGCCAGCAGTGAACGGGTCGGTGGCTACACCTTC
CASSERVGGYTF
>TRBD2|NA|TRBV7-2|TRBJ2-3
TGTGCCAGCAGCATACGACCGGGACTAGCGGGAGAGACAGATACGCAGTATTTT
CASSIRPGLAGETDTQYF
>TRBD1|NA|TRBV28|TRBJ1-2
TGTGCCAGCAGCTATGGACAGGGGGCCCTTATCTCCGGCTACACCTTC
CASSYGQGALISGYTF
>TRBD1|NA|TRBV6-6|TRBJ2-1
TGTGCCAGCAGTCTCCGGAAGGGGGCGTATGAGCAGTTCTTC
CASSLRKGAYEQFF
>TRBD1|NA|TRBV7-2|TRBJ2-3
TGTGCCAGCAGCTCGCGGACAGGGGCCGGCACAGATACGCAGTATTTT
CASSSRTGAGTDTQYF
>TRBD2|NA|TRBV5-1|TRBJ2-5
TGCGCCAGCAGCCTGGGACTAGCGGGGGGAGGAGAGACCCAGTACTTC
CASSLGLAGGGETQYF
>TRBD1|NA|TRBV28|TRBJ1-2
TGTGCCAGCAGAACTCAGGGGGCGCGAGGCTACACCTTC
CASRTQGARGYTF
>NA|NA|TRBV7-9|TRBJ1-1
TGTGCCAGCAGCTTGGGTCGGGGGACGGGCACTGAAGCTTTCTTT
CASSLGRGTGTEAFF
>TRBD2|NA|TRBV2|TRBJ2-5
TGTGCCAGCAGTCTTTCCCGACTAGCGGGAATAGAGACCCAGTACTTC
CASSLSRLAGIETQYF
>TRBD1|once|TRBV5-1|TRBJ1-2
TGCGCCAGCAGCTTGACAGGGGGGGACGGCTACACCTTC
CASSLTGGDGYTF